One and the same sample provided the 22 T cell receptor beta chains below, sequenced in a study of T cells after yellow fever vaccination. TCRdb independently ran MiXCR on the 5' RACE reads; one entry per CDR3 protein. This sample has 300,000 to 400,000 distinct CDR3 sequences; around 13% occur once, and the top ten carry roughly 3%. The sequencing here drew on CD4+ T cells sorted from PBMCs, taken 15 days after the yellow fever booster vaccination. These receptors all come from a man aged 18 to 29 who received the YFV17D yellow fever vaccine.

This clonotype was seen many times. The rearrangement joins TRBV15 to TRBJ1-6; unclear D gene. Per the germline V gene, CDR1 is LNHNV and CDR2 is YYDKDF (reference sequence). The CDR3 has 13 amino acids. Between the trimmed V and J ends, which lost 6 bases and 8 bases, there was a span of 11 bases. The CDR3 coding sequence is TGTGCCACCAGTAGACACGCGGATTCACCCCTCCACTTT. Encoded protein: CATSRHADSPLHF.

This clonotype was seen only a few times. The chain employs TRBV7-2 and TRBJ2-7, with D perhaps TRBD1 (5 bases). The CDR3 extends over 13 amino acids. Deletions cut 4 bases from V and 4 bases from J, with 11 bases between. CDR1 SGHTA and CDR2 FQGNSA come from the germline V gene. This CDR3 is CASSYGRAYEQYV. For the CDR3, the DNA is TGTGCCAGCAGCTACGGCAGGGCTTACGAGCAGTACGTC.

This clonotype was seen a few times. The chain couples TRBV5-4 to TRBJ2-1; 9 positions match TRBD2. This CDR3 contains 14 residues. Looked up from germline, CDR1 is SGHNT and CDR2 is YYREEE (reference sequence). Unmatched junction bases numbered 5, after V lost 2 bases and J lost 8 bases. In DNA form, the CDR3 reads TGTGCCAGCAGCTTTAGCGGGGGTGAGGATGAGCAGTTCTTC. It specifies CASSFSGGEDEQFF.

The V gene is TRBV7-2, the J gene TRBJ1-1; D perhaps matches TRBD1 (6 bases). This CDR3 has 13 amino acids. Germline V gene lookup returns CDR1 SGHTA and CDR2 FQGNSA. V gave up 4 bases and J gave up 6 bases, with 12 bases separating them. The chain's CDR3 is CASSYITGSEAFF. In DNA, the CDR3 is TGTGCCAGCAGCTACATCACAGGGTCTGAAGCTTTCTTT.

This clonotype turned up a few times. The J gene is TRBJ2-5, the V gene TRBV9; D is uncertain. Germline V lookup: CDR1 SGDLS, CDR2 YYNGEE. The germline V and J ends were trimmed by 0 bases and 1 base, with 13 bases remaining between them. The CDR3 contains 16 residues. The CDR3 DNA sequence: TGTGCCAGCAGCGTAGCTAACCGGGCCCCCCAAGAGACCCAGTACTTC. Encoded protein: CASSVANRAPQETQYF.

CDR3 protein: CASSPSDRLNEKLFF. CDR3 bases: TGTGCCAGCAGTCCCTCCGACAGGCTTAATGAAAAACTGTTTTTT. The chain uses TRBV3-1 and TRBJ1-4; the D gene is possibly TRBD1 (6 bases). CDR1 is LGHDT, CDR2 YNNKEL, per germline (reference sequence). The length of the CDR3 is 15 residues. V was trimmed by 6 bases and J by 4 bases, leaving 15 bases between them.

This clonotype was detected a few times. The rearrangement joins TRBV7-9 to TRBJ1-1; 11 bases fit TRBD1. The CDR3 loop spans 18 amino acids. V lost 5 bases and J lost 1; bases outside the gene matches: 12. Germline V gene lookup returns CDR1 SEHNR and CDR2 FQNEAQ (reference sequence). CDR3 DNA: TGTGCCAGCAGCGCCGACTGGACAGGGGGCTTAACGAACACTGAAGCTTTCTTT. It specifies CASSADWTGGLTNTEAFF.

The table lists this clonotype with a few counts. The V call is TRBV18, the J call TRBJ1-1; D might be TRBD1 (5 bases). The CDR3 sequence is 17 residues long. Germline V gene lookup returns CDR1 KGHSH and CDR2 LQKENI. With 0 bases removed from V and 0 bases from J, the gap between germline ends came to 14 bases. This chain's CDR3 is CASSPPGERRMNTEAFF. Here the CDR3 DNA reads TGTGCCAGCTCACCACCGGGGGAACGGAGGATGAACACTGAAGCTTTCTTT.

This clonotype was counted between two and nine times. The V gene is TRBV7-2, the J gene TRBJ2-3; the match to TRBD1 covers 8 bases. Unmatched junction bases numbered 3, after V lost 1 base and J lost 0 bases. Germline assignment: CDR1 SGHTA and CDR2 FQGNSA. The CDR3 is made up of 16 amino acids. This chain's CDR3 is CASSLEHRGSTDTQYF. CDR3 nucleotides: TGTGCCAGCAGCTTAGAGCACAGGGGGAGCACAGATACGCAGTATTTT.

This sequence joins TRBV18 and TRBJ1-3; D gene uncertain. Trimming pared 2 bases from V and 2 bases from J, leaving 10 bases between. Germline V CDR1 and CDR2: KGHSH, LQKENI. The CDR3 loop spans 15 amino acids. The CDR3 coding sequence is TGTGCCAGCTCACCAGGCCAGGACCCTGGAAACACCATATATTTT. It translates to CASSPGQDPGNTIYF.

The sample holds a few counts of this clonotype. The chain is built from TRBV5-1 and TRBJ2-1, with 7 bases fitting TRBD2. This CDR3 has 14 residues. V dropped 9 bases and J dropped 6; count of bases not matched to a gene: 12. CDR1 is SGHRS, CDR2 YFSETQ, per germline. The chain's CDR3 is CATQKTSSVNEQFF. CDR3 bases: TGCGCCACCCAGAAGACTAGCTCCGTCAATGAGCAGTTCTTC.

The rearrangement uses TRBV7-8 and TRBJ1-5; D is unclear. CDR3 length: 12 residues. With 1 base removed from V and 9 bases from J, the gap between germline ends came to 7 bases. Germline CDR1 SGHVS, CDR2 FQNEAQ. The CDR3 reads CASSLGFWPQHF. The CDR3 DNA is TGTGCCAGCAGCTTAGGGTTCTGGCCCCAGCATTTT.

Only a few counts were recorded for this clonotype. The gene calls are TRBV4-2 and TRBJ1-1; tentatively, D is TRBD1 (6 bases). There are 14 residues in the CDR3. CDR1 LGHNA and CDR2 YNFKEQ come from the germline V gene. V lost 4 bases and J lost 4, with 13 bases in between. CDR3 in DNA: TGTGCCAGCAGCCCTCAGGGGTCATTCACTGAAGCTTTCTTT. It codes for CASSPQGSFTEAFF.

This clonotype was counted a few times. The chain couples TRBV7-2 to TRBJ1-6, with D unresolved. Trimming took off 6 bases at V and 6 bases at J, with 18 bases between the two ends. CDR3 length: 16 amino acids. CDR1 and CDR2 (germline): SGHTA, FQGNSA. The CDR3, as DNA: TGTGCCAGCAGTCCCCACCTCCTAGGTTCTAATTCACCCCTCCACTTT. Translating gives CASSPHLLGSNSPLHF.

This clonotype was detected a few times. This chain uses TRBV15 with TRBJ2-7; possibly TRBD1 or TRBD2 for D (5 bases each). The CDR3 contains 13 residues. V shed 6 bases and J shed 3 bases, with 12 bases lying between them. The germline CDR1 and CDR2 sequences are LNHNV and YYDKDF (reference sequence). The CDR3 nucleotides are TGTGCCACCAGGGGGGAGCCTGGCTACGAGCAGTACGTC. This gives the protein CATRGEPGYEQYV.

This clonotype was counted many times. CDR3 protein: CSARDALAKNIQYF. The DNA of the CDR3 is TGCAGTGCTAGAGATGCGTTAGCCAAAAACATTCAGTACTTC. The J gene is TRBJ2-4, the V gene TRBV20-1; D not certain. Germline loops: CDR1 DFQATT, CDR2 SNEGSKA (reference sequence). Trimming took off 0 bases at V and 0 bases at J, with 6 bases between the two ends. The length of the CDR3 is 14 residues.

This chain joins TRBV9 and TRBJ2-1, with TRBD2 identical over 7 bases. Germline V CDR1 and CDR2: SGDLS, YYNGEE. The length of the CDR3 is 16 residues. Trimming at V came to 0 bases and at J to 6 bases, leaving 9 bases not matched to a gene. The CDR3 here is CASSVAPAGFINEQFF. The CDR3 nucleotides are TGTGCCAGCAGCGTAGCTCCAGCGGGGTTTATCAATGAGCAGTTCTTC.

This clonotype was picked up a small number of times. This chain joins TRBV15 and TRBJ2-3, with D hard to call. CDR3 size: 15 residues. Looked up from germline, CDR1 is LNHNV and CDR2 is YYDKDF (reference sequence). The V and J ends lost 1 base and 0 bases respectively, with 8 bases between them. The DNA of the CDR3 is TGTGCCACCAGCAGAGTGGCGGCTAGCACAGATACGCAGTATTTT. It codes for CATSRVAASTDTQYF. Together with reference TRBV15 and TRBJ2-3, the CDR3 gives the full variable domain: DAMVIQNPRYQVTQFGKPVTLSCSQTLNHNVMYWYQQKSSQAPKLLFHYYDKDFNNEADTPDNFQSRRPNTSFCFLDIRSPGLGDTAMYLCATSRVAASTDTQYFGPGTRLTVL.

The V gene is TRBV19, the J gene TRBJ1-2; D remains ambiguous. V was pared by 5 bases and J by 6 bases, with 16 bases between. The CDR3 spans 14 residues. Germline loops: CDR1 LNHDA, CDR2 SQIVND (reference sequence). Written as DNA, the CDR3 is TGTGCCAGTAGTGTCCGTCCGGGTTACGATGGCTACACCTTC. It encodes CASSVRPGYDGYTF.

The rearrangement joins TRBV7-2 to TRBJ2-5; 10 nucleotides line up with TRBD2. Trimming cost V 5 bases and J 2 bases; bases outside gene matches: 5. The CDR3 is 15 residues long. Germline CDR1 is SGHTA and CDR2 is FQGNSA. CDR3 DNA: TGTGCCAGCAGCATCACAGCGGGGGGGCAAGAGACCCAGTACTTC. Amino acid sequence: CASSITAGGQETQYF.

The chain joins TRBV20-1 to TRBJ1-5; maybe TRBD1 (5 bases). In germline, CDR1 is DFQATT, CDR2 SNEGSKA (reference sequence). The CDR3 contains 16 residues. Between the trimmed V and J ends, which lost 1 base and 5 bases, there was a span of 18 bases. The DNA of the CDR3 is TGCAGTGCTAGAGGCCCCAGGGCCGACTATTATCAGCCCCAGCATTTT. This encodes CSARGPRADYYQPQHF.

This clonotype was found a few times. The chain carries TRBV7-3 and TRBJ2-5, with 7 bases aligning to TRBD1. This CDR3 contains 15 residues. The V segment lost 5 bases and the J segment 4 bases; nucleotides outside the gene matches: 10. The germline gives CDR1 SGHTA, CDR2 FQGTGA. For the CDR3, the DNA is TGTGCCAGCAGCCCGCAGGGACAGTTCGGAGAGACCCAGTACTTC. It encodes CASSPQGQFGETQYF.